This T cell receptor (beta chain) was profiled in a study of human T cells and chemical hapten exposure. Study details: Application of 0.01% DPC to the upper back was done by patch test, with a reading at 6 days.

As to time point: pre-sensitization, week 0. Treatment described: therapeutic diphenylcyclopropenone sensitization with weekly scalp DPC. V was pared by 1 base and J by 10 bases, with 9 bases between. This CDR3 has 13 amino acids. Germline V gives CDR1 SGHNT, CDR2 YYREEE (reference sequence). MiXCR was run by TCRdb on the RACE reads, yielding one entry per CDR3 protein. The sample consists of some 74,000 distinct CDR3 sequences, 14% of them appearing once. This receptor was identified in a woman aged 50 to 65 with alopecia areata. Some clones in this sample may be carry-over from other donors' samples. The starting material was whole blood, obtained in connection with sensitization to the hapten diphenylcyclopropenone (DPC). The chain couples TRBV5-4 to TRBJ1-6; D call uncertain. The CDR3 reads CASSLTLRSPLHF. The DNA for the CDR3 is TGTGCCAGCAGCTTGACGCTTCGGTCACCCCTCCACTTT.